These T cell receptor beta chains were read from a single sample in a study of OX40 agonist ivuxolimab in advanced cancers. Repertoires were generated with immunoSEQ multiplex PCR, while TCRdb's copy carries only in-frame clones and drops some. Among fewer than 30,000 clones listed, about 85% were seen once. The sample was CD4+ or CD8+ T cells sorted from blood, taken in a trial of the OX40 agonist ivuxolimab. All receptors derive from an adult with an advanced solid tumor such as melanoma, head and neck, liver or kidney cancer. Each CDR3 is given with its conserved first and last residue. The D gene is left open where the match is weak. The size field is filled for only some rows; it gives once, few, many or a size class.

TRBV6-5	TRBD1	TRBJ1-1	NA	TGTGCCAGCAGGGAAGACAGGGCTCAGGTTGAAGCTTTCTTT	CASREDRAQVEAFF
TRBV11-2	NA	TRBJ1-2	once	TGTGCCAGCAGCTTATGGGACATGCACTATGGCTATACCTTC	CASSLWDMHYGYTF
TRBV7-6	TRBD1	TRBJ1-2	once	TGTGCCAGCAGCTTCGGACAGGGGGCTTTTAATGGCTACACCTTC	CASSFGQGAFNGYTF
TRBV7-7	NA	TRBJ2-2	NA	TGTGCCAGCAGCTTATTTCCGGTGCCCGGGGAGCTGTTTTTT	CASSLFPVPGELFF
TRBV28	NA	TRBJ2-7	NA	TGTGCCAGCAGTTCTAACGAGCAGTACTTC	CASSSNEQYF
TRBV7-6	NA	TRBJ1-4	NA	TGTGCCAGCAGCTTAGGAACAGGGCCCCCTCGTGAAAAACTGTTTTTT	CASSLGTGPPREKLFF
TRBV15	NA	TRBJ2-3	NA	TGTGCCACCAGCAGGGAACGAGGGCAGGGAGGCACAGATACGCAGTATTTT	CATSRERGQGGTDTQYF
TRBV9	NA	TRBJ1-5	NA	TGTGCCAGCAGCGCTGGGAACAATCAGCCCCAGCATTTT	CASSAGNNQPQHF
TRBV19	NA	TRBJ1-5	NA	TGTGCCAGTAGTCCTCGGACAGCCCCCGCGCCCCAGCATTTT	CASSPRTAPAPQHF
TRBV28	NA	TRBJ1-1	NA	TGTGCCAGCACCTACCTGGGGCTGGGGAACACTGAAGCTTTCTTT	CASTYLGLGNTEAFF
TRBV7-3	NA	TRBJ2-1	NA	TGTGCCAGCAGTGCGGACGGATACAATGAGCAGTTCTTC	CASSADGYNEQFF
TRBV4-1	NA	TRBJ2-7	once	TGCGCCAGCAGCCAAGTATACAGGGGAGGGCTCTTCTACGAGCAGTACTTC	CASSQVYRGGLFYEQYF
TRBV4-3	TRBD1	TRBJ2-1	NA	TGCGCCAGCAGCCAAGACTCCAGGGGGCCTTCGAATGAGCAGTTCTTC	CASSQDSRGPSNEQFF
TRBV19	NA	TRBJ1-3	few	TGTGCCAGTAGTATTACCCCGAGCTCTGGAAACACCATATATTTT	CASSITPSSGNTIYF
TRBV18	NA	TRBJ1-1	few	TGTGCCAGCTCACCACCGTCAGGGGCCAACACTGAAGCTTTCTTT	CASSPPSGANTEAFF
TRBV11-2	TRBD1	TRBJ1-1	NA	TGTGCCAGCAGCTTGGCAGACAGGGCCCCTGAAGCTTTCTTT	CASSLADRAPEAFF
TRBV6-6	TRBD1	TRBJ2-1	NA	TGTGCCAGCATGGCCGGGCAGGGGGAAGGCAATGAGCAGTTCTTC	CASMAGQGEGNEQFF
TRBV14	NA	TRBJ2-7	NA	TGTGCCAGCAGCCAAGTAGGGCTTAGCTCCTACGAGCAGTACTTC	CASSQVGLSSYEQYF
TRBV7-3	TRBD2	TRBJ2-2	once	TGTGCCTGTGGATCGGGGGGGGGCACCGGGGAGCTGTTTTTT	CACGSGGGTGELFF
TRBV23-1	NA	TRBJ2-2	NA	TGCGCCAGCAGTCAAGGGAGTATGGCGGTGAGGGAGCTGTTTTTT	CASSQGSMAVRELFF
TRBV7-8	TRBD2	TRBJ2-7	NA	TGTGCCAGCAGCTTAGCTCCACCGGGACTAGGGGGCTACGAGCAGTACTTC	CASSLAPPGLGGYEQYF
TRBV29-1	NA	TRBJ2-2	few	TGCAGCGTTGGTGTAACGAGCGGGGAGCTGTTTTTT	CSVGVTSGELFF
TRBV19	NA	TRBJ1-1	NA	TGTGCCAGTAGTATCGGGCCGGGGGGGATCGCTGAAGCTTTCTTT	CASSIGPGGIAEAFF
TRBV7-9	TRBD2	TRBJ2-7	NA	TGTGCCAGCAGTCAGCGGGGGGACTACGAGCAGTACTTC	CASSQRGDYEQYF